Following are 20 T cell receptor beta chains from one sample sequenced in a study of blood T cell repertoires in COVID-19. Data came from immunoSEQ multiplex PCR; TCRdb stores just in-frame clones and leaves some out. The sample has roughly 330,000 clones, more than 70% seen once. The sequencing sample was made of peripheral blood. These receptors were obtained from a woman in her forties or fifties with acute or convalescent COVID-19.

The genes are TRBV19 and TRBJ2-2, with 7 bases aligning to TRBD1. V was pared by 2 bases and J by 6 bases, with 6 bases of the junction left unmatched. This CDR3 has 15 residues. Germline V gene sequence: CDR1 LNHDA, CDR2 SQIVND (reference sequence). The CDR3 loop is CASSIQGVEAGELFF. The CDR3 coding sequence is TGTGCCAGTAGTATACAGGGGGTAGAGGCCGGGGAGCTGTTTTTT.

The chain recombines TRBV15 with TRBJ1-5; D is perhaps TRBD1 (6 bases). This CDR3 contains 14 residues. The germline V and J ends were trimmed by 3 bases and 3 bases, with 9 bases remaining between them. Looked up from germline, CDR1 is LNHNV and CDR2 is YYDKDF (reference sequence). In DNA form, the CDR3 reads TGTGCCACCAGCAGGGACAGCTTCAATCAGCCCCAGCATTTT. Its translation: CATSRDSFNQPQHF.

This chain connects TRBV7-2 to TRBJ1-1; D not certain. The CDR3 totals 13 residues. The germline CDR1 and CDR2 sequences are SGHTA and FQGNSA. Between the trimmed V and J ends, which lost 7 bases and 3 bases, there was a span of 12 bases. The CDR3 here is CASTFRGDTEAFF. The CDR3 nucleotides read TGTGCCAGCACCTTCCGAGGTGACACTGAAGCTTTCTTT. Together with reference TRBV7-2 and TRBJ1-1, the CDR3 gives the full variable domain: GAGVSQSPSNKVTEKGKDVELRCDPISGHTALYWYRQSLGQGLEFLIYFQGNSAPDKSGLPSDRFSAERTGGSVSTLTIQRTQQEDSAVYLCASTFRGDTEAFFGQGTRLTVV.

This clone was recorded once. This chain connects TRBV3-1 (or the pseudogene TRBV3-2) to TRBJ2-7; a possible D gene is TRBD2 (5 bases). The CDR3 covers 14 residues. Trimming removed 7 bases at V and 0 bases at J, with 13 bases between. The germline CDR1 and CDR2 sequences are LGHDT and YNNKEL (reference sequence). The CDR3 sequence is CASTATMTSYEQYV. The CDR3 bases are TGTGCCAGCACCGCGACTATGACCTCCTACGAGCAGTACGTC.

V is TRBV5-5 and J is TRBJ2-2; D unclear. This CDR3 comprises 16 residues. The germline CDR1 and CDR2 sequences are SGHKS and YYEKEE (reference sequence). The ends were cut back, 4 bases at V and 6 bases at J, with 19 bases in the middle. CDR3 DNA sequence: TGTGCCAGCAGCCTTTTAGCTCCCCGAGCCTCCGGGGAGCTGTTTTTT. It yields the protein CASSLLAPRASGELFF.

The CDR3 is CASSSPNRVWTEAFF. For the CDR3, the DNA is TGTGCCAGCAGTTCACCTAACAGGGTTTGGACTGAAGCTTTCTTT. The V gene is TRBV6-5, the J gene TRBJ1-1; the D gene is possibly TRBD1 (6 bases). The CDR3 length is 15 residues. Germline V CDR1 and CDR2: MNHEY, SVGAGI. V was shortened by 4 bases and J by 5 bases, with 17 bases between the two germline ends.

This chain uses TRBV7-8 with TRBJ2-1; 11 positions agree with TRBD1. There are 18 residues in the CDR3. The germline V gene has CDR1 SGHVS and CDR2 FQNEAQ. Germline trimming cut 1 base from V and 0 bases from J; bases unmatched to any gene: 5. CDR3 amino acids: CASSLGTGGDRSYNEQFF. Here the CDR3 DNA reads TGTGCCAGCAGCTTAGGGACAGGGGGCGATCGCTCCTACAATGAGCAGTTCTTC.

The chain recombines TRBV6-5 with TRBJ1-3; 9 bases map to TRBD1. Germline CDR1 MNHEY, CDR2 SVGAGI. The CDR3 covers 14 residues. V shed 6 bases, J shed 4 bases, and the junction held 4 bases outside the gene matches. CDR3 sequence (DNA): TGTGCCAGCAGAGCTACAGGGGGCGGAAACACCATATATTTT. It specifies CASRATGGGNTIYF.

The V call is TRBV19, the J call TRBJ1-2; 7 positions match TRBD1. This CDR3 comprises 17 residues. V shed 3 bases and J 1 base; nucleotides not matched to a gene: 11. Germline CDR1 is LNHDA and CDR2 is SQIVND (reference sequence). Written as DNA, the CDR3 is TGTGCCAGTAGTATGGCGGCCTCCGGGACAGTTAACTATGGCTACACCTTC. Translating gives CASSMAASGTVNYGYTF.

The count of this clone is one. The chain recombines TRBV19 with TRBJ2-4, with no clear D. The V end was cut by 5 bases, the J end by 0 bases, with 11 bases between. Germline V gene data show CDR1 as LNHDA and CDR2 as SQIVND (reference sequence). This CDR3 contains 15 residues. This CDR3 reads CASSLPNRAKNIQYF. CDR3 nucleotides: TGTGCCAGTAGTTTACCTAATCGAGCCAAAAACATTCAGTACTTC.

In its sample, this clone was seen once. CDR3 DNA sequence: TGTGCCAGCACCAACTGGAGGGCTGGCACTGAAGCTTTCTTT. Its protein is CASTNWRAGTEAFF. The rearrangement uses TRBV27 and TRBJ1-1; unclear D gene. Germline V gene sequence: CDR1 MNHEY, CDR2 SMNVEV (reference sequence). V was clipped by 7 bases and J by 4 bases, with 16 bases between them. This CDR3 contains 14 residues.

The genes are TRBV7-8 and TRBJ1-4, with 7 bases lining up with TRBD1. After removal of 6 bases from V and 4 bases from J, the junction contained 8 bases not matched to a gene. This CDR3 spans 15 amino acids. Germline CDR1 and CDR2: SGHVS and FQNEAQ. CDR3 bases: TGTGCCAGCAGGGAATTAGGGGGCTATAATGAAAAACTGTTTTTT. The encoded protein is CASRELGGYNEKLFF.

V gene TRBV5-4 combines with J gene TRBJ2-2, with 9 bases fitting TRBD2. The CDR3 extends over 15 amino acids. V shed 5 bases and J 2 bases; nucleotides not matched to a gene: 4. The germline gives CDR1 SGHNT, CDR2 YYREEE (reference sequence). CDR3 region: CASSRGGANTGELFF. The CDR3 region has the DNA TGTGCCAGCAGTCGCGGGGGGGCTAACACCGGGGAGCTGTTTTTT.

This clone showed up just a few times. J is TRBJ1-1 and V is TRBV2; D unclear. Trimming took off 1 base at V and 1 base at J, with 10 bases between the two ends. CDR1 and CDR2 from the germline V gene are SNHLY and FYNNEI. The CDR3 loop spans 15 amino acids. CDR3 residues: CASSEGLPKNTEAFF. The CDR3 DNA is TGTGCCAGCAGTGAAGGGCTCCCGAAGAACACTGAAGCTTTCTTT.

The V gene is TRBV5-1, the J gene TRBJ2-3; 10 bases are shared with TRBD2. CDR3 length: 15 residues. Per the germline V gene, CDR1 is SGHRS and CDR2 is YFSETQ. With V trimmed by 4 bases and J by 3 bases, 5 bases remained unmatched. CDR3 sequence reads: CASSISGGATDTQYF. CDR3 sequence (DNA): TGCGCCAGCAGCATAAGCGGGGGGGCGACAGATACGCAGTATTTT.

This chain joins TRBV6-1 and TRBJ1-2; tentative D call: TRBD1 (6 bases). The V end was cut by 2 bases, the J end by 3 bases, with 16 bases between. Germline lookup yields CDR1 MNHNS and CDR2 SASEGT. The CDR3 is 16 residues long. The CDR3, as DNA: TGTGCCAGCAGTGAAAGCACCGGGACATACTACTATGGCTACACCTTC. Its translation: CASSESTGTYYYGYTF.

The chain employs TRBV11-2 and TRBJ2-3; maybe TRBD1 (6 bases). CDR1 and CDR2 from the germline V gene are SGHAT and FQNNGV. The CDR3 extends over 16 amino acids. V dropped 1 base and J dropped 0 bases, with 11 bases sitting between them. CDR3 residues: CASSLARQGSTDTQYF. CDR3 DNA sequence: TGTGCCAGCAGCTTAGCTCGCCAGGGGAGCACAGATACGCAGTATTTT.

The V and J genes are TRBV6-5 and TRBJ2-3, with 12 positions matching TRBD2. Germline loops: CDR1 MNHEY, CDR2 SVGAGI. The CDR3 sequence is 15 residues long. V shed 7 bases and J 0 bases; nucleotides not matched to a gene: 2. The CDR3 reads CASTGLAGSTDTQYF. The CDR3 DNA is TGTGCCAGCACCGGACTAGCGGGGAGCACAGATACGCAGTATTTT.

The chain uses TRBV6-2 or TRBV6-3 and TRBJ1-4; D possibly corresponds to TRBD1 (5 bases). Germline V gene data show CDR1 as MNHEY and CDR2 as SVGEGT. This CDR3 is 17 amino acids long. Trimming took 5 bases from V and 7 from J, leaving 23 bases between them. The CDR3 bases are TGTGCCAGCAGTCCCCCGGGGGGGTTGGCCTTTAGTGAAAAACTGTTTTTT. Translated, it gives CASSPPGGLAFSEKLFF.

The chain joins TRBV18 to TRBJ2-1; 7 bases align to TRBD1. This CDR3 has 18 residues. The junction had 20 bases not matched to a gene; V was cut back by 8 bases and J by 4 bases. Per germline, CDR1 KGHSH and CDR2 LQKENI. The chain's CDR3 is CASTLQVAGGALYNEQFF. The DNA for the CDR3 is TGTGCCAGCACGCTACAAGTGGCAGGGGGAGCCCTTTACAATGAGCAGTTCTTC.